This is a list of T cell receptor beta chains from one sample in a study of beta chain features in type 1 diabetes. The assay was immunoSEQ multiplex PCR, and TCRdb's table has in-frame clones only and misses some. This sample has about 900,000 clones, with roughly a sixth found just once. Source material: naive CD4+ T cells from blood. These receptors all stem from a woman between 18 and 29 years old in good health. Each CDR3 is given with its conserved first and last residue. D genes are given only for firm matches. Size is stated for part of the rows, as once, few or many counts, or as a class when the clone is expanded.

few	TRBV6-5	TRBD1	TRBJ2-2	TGTGCCAGCAGTTACTCGACGACAGGGACGGGCGGGGAGCTGTTTTTT	CASSYSTTGTGGELFF
few	TRBV5-1	NA	TRBJ2-1	TGCGCCAGCAGCCCGGATCCTACCTACAATGAGCAGTTCTTC	CASSPDPTYNEQFF
few	TRBV5-1	NA	TRBJ1-4	TGCGCCAGCAGCCTAACGACGACGCGTGAAAAACTGTTTTTT	CASSLTTTREKLFF
NA	TRBV5-1	NA	TRBJ2-7	TGCGCCAGCAGCCCCGACTGGGGGAGCTCCTACGAGCAGTACTTC	CASSPDWGSSYEQYF
few	TRBV7-8	NA	TRBJ2-5	TGTGCCAGCAGCCCCACCCGGTTTCCCGGGACCCAGTACTTC	CASSPTRFPGTQYF
NA	TRBV7-2	NA	TRBJ1-6	TGTGCCAGCAGCCCGGGTCAGGGCGAATCACCCCTCCACTTT	CASSPGQGESPLHF
few	TRBV29-1	TRBD1	TRBJ2-7	TGCAGCGTTGTGTCTCTGAGGGACAGGGTGGCCTACGAGCAGTACTTC	CSVVSLRDRVAYEQYF
NA	TRBV20-1	NA	TRBJ2-7	TGCAGTGCGAAGACTAGCTACGAGCAGTACTTC	CSAKTSYEQYF
NA	TRBV19	TRBD1	TRBJ1-5	TGTGCCAGTAGTATCGGGCAGGGGGCACGGCAGCCCCAGCATTTT	CASSIGQGARQPQHF
NA	TRBV11-2	NA	TRBJ2-1	TGTGCCAGCAAACCTTTTTGGGGGGCCGATGAGCAGTTCTTC	CASKPFWGADEQFF
NA	TRBV19	NA	TRBJ1-5	TGTGCCAGTAGTAACGGACAGCATAGCAATCAGCCCCAGCATTTT	CASSNGQHSNQPQHF
once	TRBV19	NA	TRBJ1-5	TGTGCCAGTAGTAACGGGGGCTGGAGCAATCAGCCCCAGCATTTT	CASSNGGWSNQPQHF
NA	TRBV10-3	NA	TRBJ2-7	TGTGCCACCAGAGCCCAGGCGGGCCTCTACGAGCAGTACTTC	CATRAQAGLYEQYF
NA	TRBV5-4	NA	TRBJ2-7	TGTGCCAGCAGACTTCAGGGAACCTACGAGCAGTACTTC	CASRLQGTYEQYF
few	TRBV27	NA	TRBJ2-1	TGTGCCAGCATGGGCCCCGCCTCGCGTGAGCAGTTCTTC	CASMGPASREQFF
once	TRBV7-8	NA	TRBJ2-5	TGTGCCAGCAGCTTCACAGACCAAGAGACCCAGTACTTC	CASSFTDQETQYF
few	TRBV28	NA	TRBJ1-2	TGTGCCAGCAGTTCCCACACAGGGAAATCCTATGGCTACACCTTC	CASSSHTGKSYGYTF
NA	TRBV27	NA	TRBJ1-2	TGTGCCAGCGGGGGCGCCGAAGCTAACTATGGCTACACCTTC	CASGGAEANYGYTF
NA	TRBV2	NA	TRBJ2-3	TGTGCCAGCGGGGAGCGAGCTAGCACAGATACGCAGTATTTT	CASGERASTDTQYF
few	TRBV9	NA	TRBJ2-1	TGTGCCAGCAGCGTAGCCGGACACCCTCGGTACAATGAGCAGTTCTTC	CASSVAGHPRYNEQFF
few	TRBV11-2	NA	TRBJ2-5	TGTGCCAGCAGCGCAGGCTTTGGCATGGAGACCCAGTACTTC	CASSAGFGMETQYF
NA	TRBV29-1	NA	TRBJ1-4	TGCAGCGCCCTCGGTAGGGGTAATGAAAAACTGTTTTTT	CSALGRGNEKLFF
few	TRBV28	NA	TRBJ2-1	TGTGCCAGCAGTTTAATCAATGAGCAGTTCTTC	CASSLINEQFF
few	TRBV5-6	NA	TRBJ1-5	TGTGCCAGCAGCTTGAGGCGCAATCAGCCCCAGCATTTT	CASSLRRNQPQHF
NA	TRBV7-9	NA	TRBJ2-3	TGTGCCAGCAGCTTAGATGGCCGGGCGGACACGCAGTATTTT	CASSLDGRADTQYF
few	TRBV13	NA	TRBJ1-1	TGTGCCAGCAGCTTAGTCCGACGGACAAATGAAGCTTTCTTT	CASSLVRRTNEAFF
few	TRBV7-9	TRBD1	TRBJ1-1	TGTGCCAGCAGCTCTTACGGGACAGGGGAAACTTTCTTT	CASSSYGTGETFF
NA	TRBV9	TRBD1	TRBJ1-4	TGTGCCAGCAGCGTCACGGGACAGGGTACCGGCGGTGAAAAACTGTTTTTT	CASSVTGQGTGGEKLFF
few	TRBV9	TRBD1	TRBJ2-3	TGTGCCAGCAGCGTAGGGGTGACAGGGAGAGCAGATACGCAGTATTTT	CASSVGVTGRADTQYF